The T cell receptor (beta chain) described here comes from a study of T cell repertoires in cytomegalovirus infection. Study summary: Public TCR beta signatures marked donors with CMV infection and the matching HLA.

The CDR3 loop spans 15 amino acids. CDR1 MDHEN and CDR2 SYDVKM come from the germline V gene. Trimming left V 2 bases short and J 2 bases short, with 11 bases between. TCRdb reprocessed the reads via MiXCR and lists one record per CDR3 protein. Among 160,000 or so distinct CDR3 sequences listed, 20% to 25% were seen once. The chain uses TRBV28 and TRBJ2-3; D unclear. Sequenced material: PBMCs. The receptor was isolated from a human donor in good health (CMV status not recorded). Some clones in this sample may be carry-over from other donors' samples. The CDR3 bases are TGTGCCAGCAGTTTAAGGTCTACTTCCACAGATACGCAGTATTTT. Its protein product is CASSLRSTSTDTQYF.